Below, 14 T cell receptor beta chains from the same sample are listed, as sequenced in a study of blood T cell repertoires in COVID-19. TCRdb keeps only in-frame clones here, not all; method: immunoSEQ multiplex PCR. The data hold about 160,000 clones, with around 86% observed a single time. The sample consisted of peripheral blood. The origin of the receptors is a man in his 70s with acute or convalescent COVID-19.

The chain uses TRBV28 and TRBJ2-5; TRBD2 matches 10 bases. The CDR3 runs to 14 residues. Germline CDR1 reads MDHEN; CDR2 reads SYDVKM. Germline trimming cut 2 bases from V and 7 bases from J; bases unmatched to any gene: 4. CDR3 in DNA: TGTGCCAGCAGTTTACTAGCGGGAGCGGGGACCCAGTACTTC. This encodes CASSLLAGAGTQYF.

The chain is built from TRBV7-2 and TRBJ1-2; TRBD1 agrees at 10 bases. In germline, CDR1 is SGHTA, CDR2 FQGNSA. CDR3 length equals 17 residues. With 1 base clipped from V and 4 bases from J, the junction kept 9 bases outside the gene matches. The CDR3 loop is CASSLDSATGGFYGYTF. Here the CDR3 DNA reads TGTGCCAGCAGCTTAGATTCGGCGACAGGGGGCTTCTATGGCTACACCTTC.

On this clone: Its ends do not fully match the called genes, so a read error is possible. Here the CDR3 DNA reads TGTGCTAGCAGCCTCGACAGGGGTCGGACCGGGGAGCTGTTTTTT. It translates to CASSLDRGRTGELFF. The rearrangement uses TRBV7-7 and TRBJ2-2, with 8 bases identical to TRBD1. There are 15 residues in the CDR3. CDR1 is SSHAT and CDR2 is FNYEAQ in the germline V gene (reference sequence).

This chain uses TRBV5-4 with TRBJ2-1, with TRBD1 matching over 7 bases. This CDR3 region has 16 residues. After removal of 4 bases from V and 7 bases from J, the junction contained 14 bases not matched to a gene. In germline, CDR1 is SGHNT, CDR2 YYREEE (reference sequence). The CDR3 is CASSPSPTGNQNEQFF. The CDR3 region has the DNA TGTGCCAGCAGCCCCTCGCCGACAGGGAATCAAAATGAGCAGTTCTTC.

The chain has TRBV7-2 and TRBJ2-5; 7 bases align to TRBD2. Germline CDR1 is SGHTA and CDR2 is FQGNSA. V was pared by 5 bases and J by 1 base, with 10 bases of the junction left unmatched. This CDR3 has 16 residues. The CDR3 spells CASSPRLAQVQETQYF. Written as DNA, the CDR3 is TGTGCCAGCAGCCCCCGACTAGCTCAGGTCCAAGAGACCCAGTACTTC.

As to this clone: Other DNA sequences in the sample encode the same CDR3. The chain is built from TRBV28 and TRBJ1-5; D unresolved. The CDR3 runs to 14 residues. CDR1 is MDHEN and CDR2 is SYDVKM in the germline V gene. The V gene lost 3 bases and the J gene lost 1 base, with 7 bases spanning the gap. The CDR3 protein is CASSFDRSNQPQHF. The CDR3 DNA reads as TGTGCCAGCAGTTTTGATAGAAGCAATCAGCCCCAGCATTTT.

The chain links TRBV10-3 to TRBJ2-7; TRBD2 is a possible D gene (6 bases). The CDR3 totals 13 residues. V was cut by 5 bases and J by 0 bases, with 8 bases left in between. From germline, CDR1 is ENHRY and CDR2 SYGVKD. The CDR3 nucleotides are TGTGCCATCAGTAGGCGGGACTCCTACGAGCAGTACTTC. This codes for CAISRRDSYEQYF.

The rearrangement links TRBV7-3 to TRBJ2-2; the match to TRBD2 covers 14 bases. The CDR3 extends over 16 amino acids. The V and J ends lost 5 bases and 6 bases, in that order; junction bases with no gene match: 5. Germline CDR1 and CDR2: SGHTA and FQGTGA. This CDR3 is CASSLGLAGDAGELFF. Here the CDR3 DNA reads TGTGCCAGCAGCCTGGGACTAGCGGGAGACGCCGGGGAGCTGTTTTTT.

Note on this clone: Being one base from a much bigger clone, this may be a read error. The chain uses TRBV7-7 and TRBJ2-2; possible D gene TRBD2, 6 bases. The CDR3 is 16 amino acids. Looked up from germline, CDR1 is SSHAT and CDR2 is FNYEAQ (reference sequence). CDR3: CVSSLAPGANTGELFF. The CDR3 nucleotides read TGTGTTAGCAGCTTAGCACCGGGGGCGAACACCGGGGAGCTGTTTTTT.

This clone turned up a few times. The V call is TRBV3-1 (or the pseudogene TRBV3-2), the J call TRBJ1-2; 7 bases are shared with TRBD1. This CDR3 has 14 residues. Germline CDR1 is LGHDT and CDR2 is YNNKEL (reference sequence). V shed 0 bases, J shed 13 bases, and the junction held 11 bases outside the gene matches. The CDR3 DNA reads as TGTGCCAGCAGCCAAGATTTCTCCGGACAGGCCACCACCTTC. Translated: CASSQDFSGQATTF.

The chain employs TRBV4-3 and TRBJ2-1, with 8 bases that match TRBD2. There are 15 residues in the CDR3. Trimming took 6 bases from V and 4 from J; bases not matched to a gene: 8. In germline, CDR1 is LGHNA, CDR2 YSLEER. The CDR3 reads CASSYGLAVYNEQFF. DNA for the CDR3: TGCGCCAGCAGTTACGGACTAGCAGTGTACAATGAGCAGTTCTTC.

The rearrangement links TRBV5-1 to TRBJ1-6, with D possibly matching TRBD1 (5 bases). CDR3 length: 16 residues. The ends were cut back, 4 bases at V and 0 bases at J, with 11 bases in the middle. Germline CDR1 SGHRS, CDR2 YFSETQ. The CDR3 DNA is TGCGCCAGCAGCGAACAGGCGAGCTCCTATAATTCACCCCTCCACTTT. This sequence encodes CASSEQASSYNSPLHF.

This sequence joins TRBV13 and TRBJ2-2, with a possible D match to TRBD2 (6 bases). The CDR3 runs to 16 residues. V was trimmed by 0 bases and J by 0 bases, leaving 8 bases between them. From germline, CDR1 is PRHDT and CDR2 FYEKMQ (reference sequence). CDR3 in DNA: TGTGCCAGCAGCTTAGGTCTAGCGACGAACACCGGGGAGCTGTTTTTT. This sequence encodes CASSLGLATNTGELFF.

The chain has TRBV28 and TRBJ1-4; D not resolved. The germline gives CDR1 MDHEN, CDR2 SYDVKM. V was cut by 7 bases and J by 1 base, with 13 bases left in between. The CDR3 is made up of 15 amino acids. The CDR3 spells CASTPRRRTNEKLFF. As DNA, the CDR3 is TGTGCCAGCACCCCGAGGAGGAGAACTAATGAAAAACTGTTTTTT. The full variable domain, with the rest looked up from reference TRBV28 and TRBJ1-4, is DVKVTQSSRYLVKRTGEKVFLECVQDMDHENMFWYRQDPGLGLRLIYFSYDVKMKEKGDIPEGYSVSREKKERFSLILESASTNQTSMYLCASTPRRRTNEKLFFGSGTQLSVL.